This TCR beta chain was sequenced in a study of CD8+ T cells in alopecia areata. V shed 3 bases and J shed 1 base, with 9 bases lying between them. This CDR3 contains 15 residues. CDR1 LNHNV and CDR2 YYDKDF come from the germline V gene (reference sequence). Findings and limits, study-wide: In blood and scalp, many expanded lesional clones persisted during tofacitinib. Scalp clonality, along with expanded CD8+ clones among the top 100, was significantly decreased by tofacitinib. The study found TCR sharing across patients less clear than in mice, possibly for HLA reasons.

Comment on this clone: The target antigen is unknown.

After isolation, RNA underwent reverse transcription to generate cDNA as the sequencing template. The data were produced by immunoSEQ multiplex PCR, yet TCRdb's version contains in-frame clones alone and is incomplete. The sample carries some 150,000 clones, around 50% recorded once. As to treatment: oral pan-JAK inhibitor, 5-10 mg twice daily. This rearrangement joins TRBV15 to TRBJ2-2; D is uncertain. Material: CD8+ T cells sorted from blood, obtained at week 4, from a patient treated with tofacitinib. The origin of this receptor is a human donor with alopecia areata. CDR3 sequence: CATSSVDQNTGELFF. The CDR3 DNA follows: TGTGCCACCAGCAGCGTCGACCAGAACACCGGGGAGCTGTTTTTT.